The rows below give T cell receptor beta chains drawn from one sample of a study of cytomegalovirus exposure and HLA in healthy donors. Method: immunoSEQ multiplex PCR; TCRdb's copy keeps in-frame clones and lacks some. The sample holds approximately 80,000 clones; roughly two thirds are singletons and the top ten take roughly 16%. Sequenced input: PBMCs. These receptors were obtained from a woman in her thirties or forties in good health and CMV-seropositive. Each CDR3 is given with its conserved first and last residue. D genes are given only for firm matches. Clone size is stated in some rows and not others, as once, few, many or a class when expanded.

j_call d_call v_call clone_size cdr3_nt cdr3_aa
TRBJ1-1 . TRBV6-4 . TGTGCCAGTCGCCAACAGATCAACACTGAAGCTTTCTTT CASRQQINTEAFF
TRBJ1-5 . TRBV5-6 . TGTGCCAGCAGCTTTCAGGGGCGAAATCAGCCCCAGCATTTT CASSFQGRNQPQHF
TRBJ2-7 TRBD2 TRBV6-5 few TGTGCCAGCAGTGCGGGAGGCCAACTCTACGAGCAGTACTTC CASSAGGQLYEQYF
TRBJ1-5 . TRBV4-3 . TGCGCCAGCAGCCAAGATGTCGGGTTAGATCAGCCCCAGCATTTT CASSQDVGLDQPQHF
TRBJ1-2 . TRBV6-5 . TGTGCCAGCAGTTACGAAACTACAGGGAACTATGGCTACACCTTC CASSYETTGNYGYTF
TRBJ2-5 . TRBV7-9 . TGTGCCAGCAGCTTAGTCCTTCCGGAGACCCAGTACTTC CASSLVLPETQYF
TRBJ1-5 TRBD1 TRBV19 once TGTGCCAACCATCCTACGGACAGGGCGAGAGGTCAGCCCCAGCATTTT CANHPTDRARGQPQHF
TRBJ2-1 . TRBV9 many TGTGCCAGCAGCGTAAGCGACAGCTCCTACAATGAGCAGTTCTTC CASSVSDSSYNEQFF
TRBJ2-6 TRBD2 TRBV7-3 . TGTGCCAGCAGCTTAAGACTAGCGGGGGTCTCTGGGGCCAACGTCCTGACTTTC CASSLRLAGVSGANVLTF
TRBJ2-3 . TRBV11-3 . TGTGCCAGCAGCCCAGGTGCGCGGAGGACAGATACGCAGTATTTT CASSPGARRTDTQYF
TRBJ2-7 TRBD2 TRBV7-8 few TGTGCCAGCAGCCCCCGGACTAGCGGGGGCTACGAGCAGTACTTC CASSPRTSGGYEQYF
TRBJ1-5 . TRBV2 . TGTGCCAGCAGATTCTCCCAGCCCCAGCATTTT CASRFSQPQHF
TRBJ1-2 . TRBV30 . TGTGCCTGGAGTATCCGCTATGGCTACACCTTC CAWSIRYGYTF
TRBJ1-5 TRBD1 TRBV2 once TGTGCCAGCAGCTTACGGACAGGGGCCAATCAGCCCCAGCATTTT CASSLRTGANQPQHF
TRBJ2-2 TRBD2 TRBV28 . TGTGCCAGCAGTCTTAGCGGGACCCCGATCGGGGAGCTGTTTTTT CASSLSGTPIGELFF
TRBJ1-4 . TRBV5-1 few TGCGCCAGCAGCTCCGGACCGGGGAGGTCAACTAATGAAAAACTGTTTTTT CASSSGPGRSTNEKLFF
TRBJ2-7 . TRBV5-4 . TGTGCCAGCAGCTGGGGCCCCGACGAGCAGTACTTC CASSWGPDEQYF
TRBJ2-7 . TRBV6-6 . TGTGCCAGCAGTTACTCTCACTCCGACAGCACTTACGAGCAGTACTTC CASSYSHSDSTYEQYF
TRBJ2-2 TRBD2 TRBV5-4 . TGTGCCAGCAGGGCTAGCGGGAGAAGGGAGCTGTTTTTT CASRASGRRELFF
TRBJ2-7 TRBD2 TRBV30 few TGTGCCTGGAGTGTAATCCCACGAATGCGGCGGGAGTACTACGAGCAGTACTTC CAWSVIPRMRREYYEQYF
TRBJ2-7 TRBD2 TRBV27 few TGTGCCAGCAGTACGGGACTAGCGGTCGAGCAGTACTTC CASSTGLAVEQYF
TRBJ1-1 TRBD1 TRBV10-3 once TGTGCCATCAGTGAGTCCCCGGGACAGGGGCGTACTGAAGCTTTCTTT CAISESPGQGRTEAFF
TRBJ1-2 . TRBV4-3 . TGCGCCAGCAGCCAAGATAGCCTCACTAACTATGGCTACACCTTC CASSQDSLTNYGYTF
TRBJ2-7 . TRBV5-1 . TGCGCCAGCAGCGCTGCGGTGGCCGGCGATGACTACGAGCAGTACTTC CASSAAVAGDDYEQYF
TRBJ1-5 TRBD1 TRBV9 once TGTGCCAGCAGCTTGGGGAGACAGGGGGCCGATCAGCCCCAGCATTTT CASSLGRQGADQPQHF
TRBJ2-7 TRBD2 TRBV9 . TGTGCCAGCAGCGTGGCCCCAGCGGGAGGGGGACAGTCGGTCGAGCAGTACTTC CASSVAPAGGGQSVEQYF
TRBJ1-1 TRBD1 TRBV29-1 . TGCAGCGTTGCAGGGGGCAACACTGAAGCTTTCTTT CSVAGGNTEAFF
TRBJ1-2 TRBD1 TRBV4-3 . TGCGCCAGCAGCCCTGGACAGGGCTTAGCCTACACCTTC CASSPGQGLAYTF
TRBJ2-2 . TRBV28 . TGTGCCAGCAGTTTACGAGGGTTAGTCGGGGAGCTGTTTTTT CASSLRGLVGELFF
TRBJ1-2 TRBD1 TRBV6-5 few TGTGCCAGCATTGCCAGGGGGCTCGACTATGGCTACACCTTC CASIARGLDYGYTF
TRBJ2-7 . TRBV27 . TGTGCCAGCAGTTTAAGTGGGGGCAACCCTACCTACGAGCAGTACTTC CASSLSGGNPTYEQYF
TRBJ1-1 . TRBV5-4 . TGTGCCAGCAGCTTACGAGCGGGAAACACTGAAGCTTTCTTT CASSLRAGNTEAFF
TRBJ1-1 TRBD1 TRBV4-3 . TGCGCCAGCAGCCAGACAGGGGGCTTGGGCACTGAAGCTTTCTTT CASSQTGGLGTEAFF
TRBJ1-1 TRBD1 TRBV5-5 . TGTGCCAGCAGCCCTAGACAGGGGGCCCCTGAAGCTTTCTTT CASSPRQGAPEAFF
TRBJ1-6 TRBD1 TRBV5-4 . TGTGCCAGCAGCCCCGACAGGGGGTCCTCACCCCTCCACTTT CASSPDRGSSPLHF
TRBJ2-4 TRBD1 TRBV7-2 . TGTGCCAGCAGCCCGGGACAGACAAACATTCAGTACTTC CASSPGQTNIQYF
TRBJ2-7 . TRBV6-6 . TGTGCCAGCAGTTACTCTACAGGGCCCTACGAGCAGTACTTC CASSYSTGPYEQYF
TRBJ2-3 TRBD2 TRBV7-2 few TGTGCCAGCAGCCGCCTAGCGGGAGGGGGCACAGATACGCAGTATTTT CASSRLAGGGTDTQYF
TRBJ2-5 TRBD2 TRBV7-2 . TGTGCCAGCAGCTCGCCTAGCGGGAGGGGGACCCAGTACTTC CASSSPSGRGTQYF
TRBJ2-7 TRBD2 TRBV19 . TGTGCCAGTAGTGCCGGGACTAGGGCCTACGAGCAGTACTTC CASSAGTRAYEQYF
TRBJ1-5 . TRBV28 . TGTGCCAGCAGCCCCAGGTATAGCAATCAGCCCCAGCATTTT CASSPRYSNQPQHF
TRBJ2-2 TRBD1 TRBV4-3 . TGCGCCAGCAGCCGGGGGACAGGGGAAGGAGGCACCGGGGAGCTGTTTTTT CASSRGTGEGGTGELFF
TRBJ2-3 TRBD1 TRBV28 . TGTGCCAGCACTCCCAGGGGGAGCACAGATACGCAGTATTTT CASTPRGSTDTQYF
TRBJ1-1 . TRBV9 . TGTGCCAGCAGACCTGGAGGGGGGGACCCGAACACTGAAGCTTTCTTT CASRPGGGDPNTEAFF
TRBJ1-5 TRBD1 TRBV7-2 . TGTGCCAGCAGCTTCAGAGGGACAGGGTATAGCAATCAGCCCCAGCATTTT CASSFRGTGYSNQPQHF
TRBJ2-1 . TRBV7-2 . TGTGCCAGCAGCTTAGGGATAGCGAGCAATGAGCAGTTCTTC CASSLGIASNEQFF
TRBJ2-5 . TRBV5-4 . TGTGCCAGCAGCCCTATGGGGCTTGCGAACCAAGAGACCCAGTACTTC CASSPMGLANQETQYF
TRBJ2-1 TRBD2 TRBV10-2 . TGCGCCAGCAGTGAGTCGACAGGACTAGCGGGAGGGTACGAGCAGTTCTTC CASSESTGLAGGYEQFF
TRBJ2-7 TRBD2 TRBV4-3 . TGCGCCAGCAGCCTTTTTGGACTAGCGGGGAGCTACGAGCAGTACTTC CASSLFGLAGSYEQYF